Described below is a single T cell receptor beta chain sequence and its context. PCR employed 60 Vbeta and 13 Jbeta primers. Sequencing was performed with immunoSEQ multiplex PCR; in TCRdb, only in-frame clones are kept and a portion is missing. Seen here are about 160,000 clones, 79% observed once, and the top ten hold 3.5%. Per the germline V gene, CDR1 is MNHNS and CDR2 is SASEGT. Trimming took 4 bases from V and 6 from J; bases not matched to a gene: 8. The CDR3 sequence is 15 residues long. The record originates from a study of cytomegalovirus exposure and HLA in healthy donors. Sample: PBMCs. This clonotype was sampled from a human donor in good health. This chain connects TRBV6-1 to TRBJ2-2; TRBD1 agrees at 7 bases. CDR3 nucleotides: TGTGCCAGCAGTGCCAACAGGGGATTGGCCGGGGAGCTGTTTTTT. Translation gives CASSANRGLAGELFF.